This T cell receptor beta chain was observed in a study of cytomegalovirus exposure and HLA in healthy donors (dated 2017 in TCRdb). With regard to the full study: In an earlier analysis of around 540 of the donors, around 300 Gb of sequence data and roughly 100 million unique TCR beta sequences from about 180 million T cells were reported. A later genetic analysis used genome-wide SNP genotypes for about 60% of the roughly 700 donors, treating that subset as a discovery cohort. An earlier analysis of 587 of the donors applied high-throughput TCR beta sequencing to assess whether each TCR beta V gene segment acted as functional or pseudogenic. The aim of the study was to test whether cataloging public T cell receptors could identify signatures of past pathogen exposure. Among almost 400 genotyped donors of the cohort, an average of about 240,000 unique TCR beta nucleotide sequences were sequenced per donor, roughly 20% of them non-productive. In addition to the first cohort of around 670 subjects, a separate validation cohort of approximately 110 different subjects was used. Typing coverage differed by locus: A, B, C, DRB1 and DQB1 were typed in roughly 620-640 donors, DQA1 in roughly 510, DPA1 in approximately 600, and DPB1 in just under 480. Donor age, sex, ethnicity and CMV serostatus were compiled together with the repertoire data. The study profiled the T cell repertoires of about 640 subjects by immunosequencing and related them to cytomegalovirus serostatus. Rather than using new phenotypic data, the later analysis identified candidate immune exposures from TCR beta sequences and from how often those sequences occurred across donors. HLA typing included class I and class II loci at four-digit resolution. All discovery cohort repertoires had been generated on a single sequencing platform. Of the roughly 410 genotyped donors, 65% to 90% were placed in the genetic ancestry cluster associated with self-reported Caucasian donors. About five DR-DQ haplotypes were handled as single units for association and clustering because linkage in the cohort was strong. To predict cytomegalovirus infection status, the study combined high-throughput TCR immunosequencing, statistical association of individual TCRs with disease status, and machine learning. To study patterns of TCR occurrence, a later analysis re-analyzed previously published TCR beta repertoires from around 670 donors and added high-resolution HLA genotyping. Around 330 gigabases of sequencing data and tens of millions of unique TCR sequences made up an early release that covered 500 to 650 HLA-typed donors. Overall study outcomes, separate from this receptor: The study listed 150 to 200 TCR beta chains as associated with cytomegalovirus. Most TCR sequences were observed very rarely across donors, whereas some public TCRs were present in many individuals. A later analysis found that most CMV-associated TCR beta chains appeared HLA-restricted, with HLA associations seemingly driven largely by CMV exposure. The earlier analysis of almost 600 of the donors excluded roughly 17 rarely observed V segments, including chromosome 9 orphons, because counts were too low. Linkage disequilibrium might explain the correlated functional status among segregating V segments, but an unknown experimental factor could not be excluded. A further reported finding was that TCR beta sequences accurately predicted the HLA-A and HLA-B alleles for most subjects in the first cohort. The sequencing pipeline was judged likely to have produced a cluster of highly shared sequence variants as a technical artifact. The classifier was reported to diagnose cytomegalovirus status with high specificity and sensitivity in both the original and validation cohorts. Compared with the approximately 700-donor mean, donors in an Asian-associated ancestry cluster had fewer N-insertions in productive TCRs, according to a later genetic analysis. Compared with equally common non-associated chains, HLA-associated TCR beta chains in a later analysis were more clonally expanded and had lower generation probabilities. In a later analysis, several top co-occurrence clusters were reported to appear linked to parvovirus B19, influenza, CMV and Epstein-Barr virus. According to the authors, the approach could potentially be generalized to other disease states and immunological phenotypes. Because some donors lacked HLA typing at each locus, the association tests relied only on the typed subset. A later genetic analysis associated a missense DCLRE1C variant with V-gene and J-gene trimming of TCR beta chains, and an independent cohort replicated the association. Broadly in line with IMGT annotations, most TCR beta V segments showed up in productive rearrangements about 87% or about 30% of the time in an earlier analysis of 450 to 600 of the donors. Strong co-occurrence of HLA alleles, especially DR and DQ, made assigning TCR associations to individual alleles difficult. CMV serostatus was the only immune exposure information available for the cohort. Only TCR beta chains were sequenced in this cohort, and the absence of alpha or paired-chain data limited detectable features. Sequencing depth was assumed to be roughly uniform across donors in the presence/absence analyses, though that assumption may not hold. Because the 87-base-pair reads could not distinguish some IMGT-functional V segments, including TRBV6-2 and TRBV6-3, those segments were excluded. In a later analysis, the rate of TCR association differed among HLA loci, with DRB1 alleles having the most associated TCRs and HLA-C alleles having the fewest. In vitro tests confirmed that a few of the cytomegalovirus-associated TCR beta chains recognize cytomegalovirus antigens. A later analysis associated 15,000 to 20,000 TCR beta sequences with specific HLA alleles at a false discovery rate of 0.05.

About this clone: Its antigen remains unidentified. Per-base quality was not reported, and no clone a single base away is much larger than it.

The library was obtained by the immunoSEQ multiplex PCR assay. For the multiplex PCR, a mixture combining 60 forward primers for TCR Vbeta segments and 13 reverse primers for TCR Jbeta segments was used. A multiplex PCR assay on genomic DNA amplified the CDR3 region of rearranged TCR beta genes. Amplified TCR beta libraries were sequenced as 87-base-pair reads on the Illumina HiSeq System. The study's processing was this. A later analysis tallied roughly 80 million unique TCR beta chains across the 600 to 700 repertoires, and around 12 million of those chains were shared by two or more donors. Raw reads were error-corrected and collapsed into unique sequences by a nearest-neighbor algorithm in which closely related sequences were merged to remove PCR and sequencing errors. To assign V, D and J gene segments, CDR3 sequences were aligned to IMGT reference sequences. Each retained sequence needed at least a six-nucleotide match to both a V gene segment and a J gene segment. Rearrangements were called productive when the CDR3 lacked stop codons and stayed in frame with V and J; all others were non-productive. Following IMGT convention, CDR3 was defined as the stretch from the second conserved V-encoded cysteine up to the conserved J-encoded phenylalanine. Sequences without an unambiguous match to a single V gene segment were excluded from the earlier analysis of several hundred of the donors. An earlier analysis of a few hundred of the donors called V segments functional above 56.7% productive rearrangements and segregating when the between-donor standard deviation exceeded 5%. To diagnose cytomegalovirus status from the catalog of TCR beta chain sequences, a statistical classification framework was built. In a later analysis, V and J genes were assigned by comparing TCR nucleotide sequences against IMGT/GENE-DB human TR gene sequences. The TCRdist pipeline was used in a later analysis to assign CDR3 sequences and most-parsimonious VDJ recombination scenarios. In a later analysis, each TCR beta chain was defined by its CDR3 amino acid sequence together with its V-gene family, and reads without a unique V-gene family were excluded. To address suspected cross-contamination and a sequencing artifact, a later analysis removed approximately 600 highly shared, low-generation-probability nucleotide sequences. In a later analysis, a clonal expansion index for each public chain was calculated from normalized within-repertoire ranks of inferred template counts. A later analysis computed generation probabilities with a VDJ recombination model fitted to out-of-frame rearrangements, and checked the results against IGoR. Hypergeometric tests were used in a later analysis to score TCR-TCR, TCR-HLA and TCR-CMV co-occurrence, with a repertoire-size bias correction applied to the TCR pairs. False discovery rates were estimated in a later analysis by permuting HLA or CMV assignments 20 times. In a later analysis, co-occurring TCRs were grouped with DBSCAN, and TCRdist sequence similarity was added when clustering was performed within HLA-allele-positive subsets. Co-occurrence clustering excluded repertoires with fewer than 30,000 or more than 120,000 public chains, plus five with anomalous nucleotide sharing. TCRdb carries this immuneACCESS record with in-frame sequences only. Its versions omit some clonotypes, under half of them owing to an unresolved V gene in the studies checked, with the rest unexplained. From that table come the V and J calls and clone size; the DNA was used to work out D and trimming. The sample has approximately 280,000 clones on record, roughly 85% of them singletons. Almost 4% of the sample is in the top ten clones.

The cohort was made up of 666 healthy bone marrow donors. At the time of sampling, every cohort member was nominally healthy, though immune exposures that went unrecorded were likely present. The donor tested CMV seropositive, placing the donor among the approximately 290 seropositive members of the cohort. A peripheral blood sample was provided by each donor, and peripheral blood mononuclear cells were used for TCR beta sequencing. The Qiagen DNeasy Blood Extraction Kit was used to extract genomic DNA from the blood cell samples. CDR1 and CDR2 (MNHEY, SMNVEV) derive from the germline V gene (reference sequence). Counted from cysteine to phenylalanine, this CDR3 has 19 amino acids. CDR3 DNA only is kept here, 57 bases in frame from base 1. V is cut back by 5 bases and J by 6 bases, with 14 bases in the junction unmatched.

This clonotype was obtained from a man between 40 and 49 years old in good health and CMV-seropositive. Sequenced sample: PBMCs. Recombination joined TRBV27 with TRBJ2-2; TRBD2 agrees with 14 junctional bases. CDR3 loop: CASSTVFGLAGGGSGELFF. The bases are TGTGCCAGCAGTACAGTCTTCGGACTAGCGGGAGGAGGATCCGGGGAGCTGTTTTTT.